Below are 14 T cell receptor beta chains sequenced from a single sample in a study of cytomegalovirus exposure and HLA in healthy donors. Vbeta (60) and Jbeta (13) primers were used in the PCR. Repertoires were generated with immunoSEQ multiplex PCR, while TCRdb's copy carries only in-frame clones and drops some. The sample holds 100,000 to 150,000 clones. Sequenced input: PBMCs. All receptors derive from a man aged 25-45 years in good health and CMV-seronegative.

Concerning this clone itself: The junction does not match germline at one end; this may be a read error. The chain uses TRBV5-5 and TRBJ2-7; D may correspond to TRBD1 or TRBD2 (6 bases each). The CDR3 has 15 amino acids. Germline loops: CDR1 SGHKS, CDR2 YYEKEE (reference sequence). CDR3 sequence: CASGLGGLRLYEQYF. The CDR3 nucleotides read TGTGCCAGCGGCTTGGGGGGCTTAAGGCTCTACGAGCAGTACTTC.

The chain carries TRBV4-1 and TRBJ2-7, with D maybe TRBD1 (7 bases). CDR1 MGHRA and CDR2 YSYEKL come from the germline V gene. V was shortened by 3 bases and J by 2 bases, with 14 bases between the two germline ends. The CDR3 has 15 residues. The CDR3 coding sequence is TGCGCCAGCAGCCAGTTCCAGGGGGAGGCCTACGAGCAGTACTTC. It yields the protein CASSQFQGEAYEQYF.

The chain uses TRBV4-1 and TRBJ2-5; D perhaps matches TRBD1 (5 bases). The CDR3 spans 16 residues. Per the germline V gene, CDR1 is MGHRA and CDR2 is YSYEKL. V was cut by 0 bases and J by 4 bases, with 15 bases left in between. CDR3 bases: TGCGCCAGCAGCCAAGATGGTCCAGGGATAATAGAGACCCAGTACTTC. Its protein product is CASSQDGPGIIETQYF.

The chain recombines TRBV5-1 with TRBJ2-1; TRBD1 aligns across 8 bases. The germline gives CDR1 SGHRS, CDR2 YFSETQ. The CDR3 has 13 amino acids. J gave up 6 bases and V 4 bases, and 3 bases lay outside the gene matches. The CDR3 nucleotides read TGCGCCAGCAGCCCGGACAGGGTCAATGAGCAGTTCTTC. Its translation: CASSPDRVNEQFF.

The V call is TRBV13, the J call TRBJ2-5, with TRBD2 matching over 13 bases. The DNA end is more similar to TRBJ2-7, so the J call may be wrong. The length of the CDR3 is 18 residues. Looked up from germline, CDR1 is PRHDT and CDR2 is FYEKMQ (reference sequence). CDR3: CASSSIGTSGDPSYEQYF. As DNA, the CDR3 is TGTGCCAGCAGCTCGATAGGGACTAGCGGGGACCCCTCCTACGAGCAGTACTTC.

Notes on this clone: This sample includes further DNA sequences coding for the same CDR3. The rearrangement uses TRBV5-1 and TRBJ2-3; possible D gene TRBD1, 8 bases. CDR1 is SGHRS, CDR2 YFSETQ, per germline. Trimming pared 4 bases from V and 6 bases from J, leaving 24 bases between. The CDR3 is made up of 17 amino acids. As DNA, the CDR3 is TGCGCCAGCAGCCTAGAGCGGACAGGGACCGGGGGGGATACGCAGTATTTT. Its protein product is CASSLERTGTGGDTQYF.

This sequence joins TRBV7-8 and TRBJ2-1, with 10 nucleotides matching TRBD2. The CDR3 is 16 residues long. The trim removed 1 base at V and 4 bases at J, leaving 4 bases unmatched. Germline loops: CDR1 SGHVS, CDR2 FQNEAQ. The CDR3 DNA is TGTGCCAGCAGCTTAGTAGCGGGAGGTATTTACAATGAGCAGTTCTTC. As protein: CASSLVAGGIYNEQFF.

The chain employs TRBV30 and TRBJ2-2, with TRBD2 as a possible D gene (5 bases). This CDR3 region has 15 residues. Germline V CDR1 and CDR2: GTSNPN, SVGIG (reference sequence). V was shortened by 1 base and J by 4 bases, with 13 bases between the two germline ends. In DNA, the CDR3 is TGTGCCTGGAGTGAAGGTATAGGAGGCACCGGGGAGCTGTTTTTT. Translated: CAWSEGIGGTGELFF.

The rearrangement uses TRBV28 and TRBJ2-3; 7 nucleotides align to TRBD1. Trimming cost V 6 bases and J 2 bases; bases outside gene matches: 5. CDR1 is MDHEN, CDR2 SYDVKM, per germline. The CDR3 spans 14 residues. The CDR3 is CASSLGQATDTQYF. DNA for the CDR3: TGTGCCAGCAGCCTCGGACAGGCCACAGATACGCAGTATTTT.

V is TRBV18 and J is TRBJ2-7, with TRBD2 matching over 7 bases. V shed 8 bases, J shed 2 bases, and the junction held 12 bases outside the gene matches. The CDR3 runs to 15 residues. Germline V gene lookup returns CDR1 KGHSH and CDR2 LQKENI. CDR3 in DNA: TGTGCCAGCACCCCCGGGCTAGCGGAGGCCTACGAGCAGTACTTC. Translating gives CASTPGLAEAYEQYF.

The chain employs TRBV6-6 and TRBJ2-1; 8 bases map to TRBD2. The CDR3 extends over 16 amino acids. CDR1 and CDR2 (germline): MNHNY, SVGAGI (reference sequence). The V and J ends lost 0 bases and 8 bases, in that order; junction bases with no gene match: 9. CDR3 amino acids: CASSYSTSGSRDEQFF. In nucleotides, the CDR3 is TGTGCCAGCAGTTACTCGACCAGCGGGAGTAGGGATGAGCAGTTCTTC.

CDR3 amino acids: CASSERGAGGLADTQYF. The DNA for the CDR3 is TGTGCCAGCAGTGAAAGAGGAGCGGGAGGGCTGGCAGATACGCAGTATTTT. The rearrangement joins TRBV6-1 to TRBJ2-3; 10 bases align to TRBD2. CDR3 length: 17 residues. Germline assignment: CDR1 MNHNS and CDR2 SASEGT. After removal of 2 bases from V and 4 bases from J, the junction contained 9 bases not matched to a gene.

CDR3 residues: CASSVSTTGLFYTGELFF. The CDR3 DNA follows: TGTGCCAGCAGCGTATCGACGACGGGACTCTTTTACACCGGGGAGCTGTTTTTT. The V and J genes are TRBV9 and TRBJ2-2, with a weak D call TRBD2 (6 bases). The germline V gene has CDR1 SGDLS and CDR2 YYNGEE. V lost 1 base and J lost 3, with 19 bases in between. The CDR3 is made up of 18 amino acids.

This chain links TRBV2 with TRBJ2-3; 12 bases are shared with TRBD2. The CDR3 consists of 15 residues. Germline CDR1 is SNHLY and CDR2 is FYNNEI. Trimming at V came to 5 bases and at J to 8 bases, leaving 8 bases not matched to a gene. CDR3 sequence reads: CASSLLAGGPGTQYF. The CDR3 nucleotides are TGTGCCAGCAGTTTGCTAGCGGGAGGGCCGGGTACGCAGTATTTT. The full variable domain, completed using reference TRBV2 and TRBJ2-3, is EPEVTQTPSHQVTQMGQEVILRCVPISNHLYFYWYRQILGQKVEFLVSFYNNEISEKSEIFDDQFSVERPDGSNFTLKIRSTKLEDSAMYFCASSLLAGGPGTQYFGPGTRLTVL.